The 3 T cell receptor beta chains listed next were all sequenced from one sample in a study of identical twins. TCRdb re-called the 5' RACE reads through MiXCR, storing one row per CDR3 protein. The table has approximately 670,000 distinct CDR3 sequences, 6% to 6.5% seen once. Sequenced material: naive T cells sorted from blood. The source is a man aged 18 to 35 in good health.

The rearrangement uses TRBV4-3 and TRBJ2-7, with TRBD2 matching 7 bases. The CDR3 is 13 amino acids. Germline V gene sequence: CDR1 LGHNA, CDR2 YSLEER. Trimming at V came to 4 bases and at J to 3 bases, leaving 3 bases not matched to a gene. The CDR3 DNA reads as TGCGCCAGCAGCCCGAGCGGGAACTACGAGCAGTACTTC. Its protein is CASSPSGNYEQYF.

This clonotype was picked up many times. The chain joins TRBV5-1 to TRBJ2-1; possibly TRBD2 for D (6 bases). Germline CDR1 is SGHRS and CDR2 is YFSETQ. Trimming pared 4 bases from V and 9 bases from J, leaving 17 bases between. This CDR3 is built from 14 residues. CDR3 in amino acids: CASSRRERSGEQFF. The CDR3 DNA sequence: TGCGCCAGCAGCCGGAGGGAGCGGAGCGGTGAGCAGTTCTTC.

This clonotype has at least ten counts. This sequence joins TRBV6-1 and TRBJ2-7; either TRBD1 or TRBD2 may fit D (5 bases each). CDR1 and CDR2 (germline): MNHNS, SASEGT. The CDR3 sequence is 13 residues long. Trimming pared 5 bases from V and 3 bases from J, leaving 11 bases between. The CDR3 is CASSRQGDYEQYF. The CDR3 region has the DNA TGTGCCAGCAGTCGGCAGGGAGACTACGAGCAGTACTTC.